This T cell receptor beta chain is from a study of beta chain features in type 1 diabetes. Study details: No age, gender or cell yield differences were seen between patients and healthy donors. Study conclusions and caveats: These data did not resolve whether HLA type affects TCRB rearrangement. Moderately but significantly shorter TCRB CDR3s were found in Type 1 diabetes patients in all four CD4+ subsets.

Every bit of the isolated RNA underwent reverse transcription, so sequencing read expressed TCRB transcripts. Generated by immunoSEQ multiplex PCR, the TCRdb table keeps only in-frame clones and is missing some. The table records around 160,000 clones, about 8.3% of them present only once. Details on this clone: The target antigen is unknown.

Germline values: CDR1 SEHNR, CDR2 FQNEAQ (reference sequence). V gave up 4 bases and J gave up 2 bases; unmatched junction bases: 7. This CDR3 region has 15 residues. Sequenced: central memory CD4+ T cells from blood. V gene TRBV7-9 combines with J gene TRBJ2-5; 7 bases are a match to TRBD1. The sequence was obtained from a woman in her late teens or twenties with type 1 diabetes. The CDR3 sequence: CASSSYRGGQETQYF. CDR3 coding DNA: TGTGCCAGCAGCTCCTACAGGGGCGGACAAGAGACCCAGTACTTC.